This T cell receptor (beta chain) comes out of a study of blood T cell repertoires in COVID-19. Looking at the study overall: COVID-19 samples from acute and convalescent phases originated in the United States, Italy and Spain. PBMCs, B-cell-depleted T cells, or T cells were the source of the cDNA or gDNA that made up the material.

Looked up from germline, CDR1 is SSHAT and CDR2 is FNYEAQ (reference sequence). Trimming shortened V by 5 bases and J by 5 bases, and 15 bases separated the two germline ends. CDR3 size: 14 residues. Original analysis: The assay estimated nucleated cells by amplifying reference gene primers. Measured with immunoSEQ multiplex PCR; TCRdb has only the in-frame clones, and not every one. V, J and clone size derive from that table, while D and trimming were established from the DNA sequence. Of fewer than 250,000 clones detected, roughly 80% appear once; the ten largest clones hold around 6.9%. The sample taken for sequencing was peripheral blood. This clonotype was obtained from a man in his 60s with acute or convalescent COVID-19. The gene calls are TRBV7-7 and TRBJ1-1, with D perhaps TRBD1 (5 bases). The CDR3, as DNA: TGTGCCAGCAGCCCAGGGCCCCCGGGTACTGAAGCTTTCTTT. Encoded protein: CASSPGPPGTEAFF.